These 4 T cell receptor beta chains share one sample of origin, sequenced in a study of cytomegalovirus exposure and HLA in healthy donors. TCRdb's copy holds only in-frame clones and misses some; the assay was immunoSEQ multiplex PCR. The table lists about 170,000 clones, roughly 86% of them singletons. Sequencing was carried out using PBMCs. The source of these receptors is a man aged 18 to 30 in good health and CMV-seropositive.

The V and J genes are TRBV6-5 and TRBJ1-4; D not certain. Germline CDR1 is MNHEY and CDR2 is SVGAGI. The CDR3 runs 13 residues. Trimming took 5 bases from V and 5 from J, leaving 9 bases between them. CDR3 protein: CASSPLLNEKLFF. CDR3 in DNA: TGTGCCAGCAGTCCCCTATTAAATGAAAAACTGTTTTTT.

This rearrangement joins TRBV5-8 to TRBJ1-5; D remains unclear. Germline V gene sequence: CDR1 SGHTS, CDR2 YDEGEE. V was clipped by 6 bases and J by 4 bases, with 11 bases between them. The CDR3 sequence is 13 residues long. CDR3 residues: CASILWRNQPQHF. As DNA, the CDR3 is TGTGCCAGCATTTTATGGCGGAATCAGCCCCAGCATTTT.

The chain links TRBV7-2 to TRBJ2-7; a weak D match, TRBD2 (5 bases). The CDR3 is 13 residues long. With 2 bases removed from V and 6 bases from J, the gap between germline ends came to 11 bases. CDR1 SGHTA and CDR2 FQGNSA come from the germline V gene. The CDR3 nucleotides read TGTGCCAGCAGCTTATCGGGTGGACTCGAGCAGTACTTC. Amino acids: CASSLSGGLEQYF.

This sequence joins TRBV9 and TRBJ2-1, with 14 bases fitting TRBD2. CDR1 is SGDLS and CDR2 is YYNGEE in the germline V gene. The ends lost 3 bases at V and 15 bases at J; junction bases unmatched: 11. CDR3 size: 15 residues. CDR3 DNA: TGTGCCAGCAGCGGAACGGGACTAGCGGGGGCAAGTCTGTTCTTC. It encodes CASSGTGLAGASLFF.